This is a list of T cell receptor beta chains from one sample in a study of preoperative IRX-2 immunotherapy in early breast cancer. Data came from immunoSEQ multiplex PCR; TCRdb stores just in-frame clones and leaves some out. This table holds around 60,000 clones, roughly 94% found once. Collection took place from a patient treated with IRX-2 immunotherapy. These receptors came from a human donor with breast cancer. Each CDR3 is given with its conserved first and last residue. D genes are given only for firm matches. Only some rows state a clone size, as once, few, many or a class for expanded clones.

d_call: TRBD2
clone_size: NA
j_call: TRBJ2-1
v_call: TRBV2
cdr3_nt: TGTGCCAGCAGAACACTTACTAGCGGGTCTTACAATGAGCAGTTCTTC
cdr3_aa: CASRTLTSGSYNEQFF

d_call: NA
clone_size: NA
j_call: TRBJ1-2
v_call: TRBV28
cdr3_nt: TGTGCCAGCAGTTTAATTACCCGGAGCTATGGCTACACCTTC
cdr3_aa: CASSLITRSYGYTF

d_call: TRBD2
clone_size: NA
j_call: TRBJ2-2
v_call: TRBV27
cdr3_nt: TGTGCCAGCAGTTTACGACTAGCGGGGGGCACCGGGGAGCTGTTTTTT
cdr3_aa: CASSLRLAGGTGELFF

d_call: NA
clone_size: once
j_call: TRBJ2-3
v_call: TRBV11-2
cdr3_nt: TGTGCCAGCAGCTTAACCCGTGGCACAGATACGCAGTATTTT
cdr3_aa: CASSLTRGTDTQYF

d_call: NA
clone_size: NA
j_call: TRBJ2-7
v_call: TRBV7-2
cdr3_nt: TGTGCCAGCAGCTCCGACCCCGGGGGAGCCTACGAGCAGTACTTC
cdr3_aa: CASSSDPGGAYEQYF

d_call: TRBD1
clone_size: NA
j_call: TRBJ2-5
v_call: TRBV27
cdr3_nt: TGTGCCAGCAGGATAAGACAGGGGCAAGAGACCCAGTACTTC
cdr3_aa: CASRIRQGQETQYF

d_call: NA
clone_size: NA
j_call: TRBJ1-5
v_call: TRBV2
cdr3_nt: TGTGCCAGCAGTAGGCAGGACAATCAGCCCCAGCATTTT
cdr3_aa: CASSRQDNQPQHF

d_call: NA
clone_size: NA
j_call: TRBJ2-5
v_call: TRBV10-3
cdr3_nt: TGTGCCATCAGTGAGTCGACATTGGGGGAAGAGACCCAGTACTTC
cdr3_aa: CAISESTLGEETQYF

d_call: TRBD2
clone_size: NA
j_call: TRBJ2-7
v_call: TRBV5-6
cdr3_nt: TGTGCCAGCAGGGAGACAGGGGGCAAGCTAGCGGGAGGGCTCTACGAGCAGTACTTC
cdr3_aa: CASRETGGKLAGGLYEQYF

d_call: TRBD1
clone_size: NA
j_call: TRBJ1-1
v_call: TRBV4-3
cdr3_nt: TGCGCCAGCAGCCAAGCCCCAGGGGGCGTCACTGAAGCTTTCTTT
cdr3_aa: CASSQAPGGVTEAFF

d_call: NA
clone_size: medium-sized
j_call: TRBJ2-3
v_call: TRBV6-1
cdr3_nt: TGTGCCAGCAGGCGGGACGGACGCACAGATACGCAGTATTTT
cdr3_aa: CASRRDGRTDTQYF

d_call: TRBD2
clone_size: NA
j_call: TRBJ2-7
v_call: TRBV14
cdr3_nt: TGTGCCAGCAGCCCATGGGACTACTCCTACGAGCAGTACTTC
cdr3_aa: CASSPWDYSYEQYF

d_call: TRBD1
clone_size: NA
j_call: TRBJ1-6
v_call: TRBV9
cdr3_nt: TGTGCCAGCAGCTTCAGGACAGGGGGTTCACCCCTCCACTTT
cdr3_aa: CASSFRTGGSPLHF

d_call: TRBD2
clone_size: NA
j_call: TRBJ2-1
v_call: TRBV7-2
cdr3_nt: TGTGCCAGCAGCTTAGTTGTGACTAGCGGGGTCCGCTCCTACAATGAGCAGTTCTTC
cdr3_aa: CASSLVVTSGVRSYNEQFF

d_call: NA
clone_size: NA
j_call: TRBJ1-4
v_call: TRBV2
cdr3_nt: TGTGCCAGCAGTGTAGTCGGGGGGTCGGCAACTAATGAAAAACTGTTTTTT
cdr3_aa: CASSVVGGSATNEKLFF

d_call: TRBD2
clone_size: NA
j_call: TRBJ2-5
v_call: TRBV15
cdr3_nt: TGTGCCACCAGCAGAGATCCGGGGGGGGAAGAGACCCAGTACTTC
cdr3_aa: CATSRDPGGEETQYF

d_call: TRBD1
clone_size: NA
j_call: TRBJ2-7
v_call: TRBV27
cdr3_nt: TGTGCCAGCCTCCGGGACAGGGATTACGAGCAGTACTTC
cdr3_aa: CASLRDRDYEQYF

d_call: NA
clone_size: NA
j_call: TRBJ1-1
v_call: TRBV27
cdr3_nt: TGTGCCAGCAGTTTATCCGCTATTTGGGTGGCTGAAGCTTTCTTT
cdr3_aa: CASSLSAIWVAEAFF

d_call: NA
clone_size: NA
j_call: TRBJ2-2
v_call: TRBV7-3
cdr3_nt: TGTGCCAGCAGCTCTAATGGGGGCCGAACCTCCGGGGAGCTGTTTTTT
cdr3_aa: CASSSNGGRTSGELFF

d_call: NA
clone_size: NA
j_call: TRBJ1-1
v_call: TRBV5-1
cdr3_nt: TGCGCCAGCAGCTTGGATGGGGGGCGGACTTTGAACACTGAAGCTTTCTTT
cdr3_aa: CASSLDGGRTLNTEAFF

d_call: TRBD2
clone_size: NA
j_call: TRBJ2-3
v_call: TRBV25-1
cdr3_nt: TGTGCCAGCAGTGAATATTCCCCTAGCGGCCCCACAGATACGCAGTATTTT
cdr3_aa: CASSEYSPSGPTDTQYF

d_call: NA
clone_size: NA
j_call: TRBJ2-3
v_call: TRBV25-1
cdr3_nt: TGTGCCAGCAGTGAATTTGACTACTCGTGGGGGGATACGCAGTATTTT
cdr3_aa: CASSEFDYSWGDTQYF

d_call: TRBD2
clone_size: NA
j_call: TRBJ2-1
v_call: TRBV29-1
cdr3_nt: TGCAGCGTTGATAACCTAGCGGGGGCCTCACACTACAATGAGCAGTTCTTC
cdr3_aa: CSVDNLAGASHYNEQFF

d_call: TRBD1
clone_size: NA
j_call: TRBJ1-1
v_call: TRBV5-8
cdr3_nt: TGTGCCAGCAGCGTGACAGGGTGGACTGAAGCTTTCTTT
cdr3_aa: CASSVTGWTEAFF

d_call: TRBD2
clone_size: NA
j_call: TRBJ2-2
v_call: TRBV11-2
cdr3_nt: TGTGCCAGCAGCTTCAGCGGGAGAAACACCGGGGAGCTGTTTTTT
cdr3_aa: CASSFSGRNTGELFF

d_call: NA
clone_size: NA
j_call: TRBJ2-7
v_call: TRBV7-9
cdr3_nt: TGTGCCAGCAGCTTGCCGCAGGGACCCTACGAGCAGTACTTC
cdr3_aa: CASSLPQGPYEQYF

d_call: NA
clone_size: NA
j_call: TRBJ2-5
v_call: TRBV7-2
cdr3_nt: TGTGCCAGCAGCCCGGGGACATTCCAAGAGACCCAGTACTTC
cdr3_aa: CASSPGTFQETQYF

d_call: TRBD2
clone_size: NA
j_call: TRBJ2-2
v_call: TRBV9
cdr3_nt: TGTGCCAGCAGCAACAGCGGGAGGTCCATATACGGGGAGCTGTTTTTT
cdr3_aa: CASSNSGRSIYGELFF

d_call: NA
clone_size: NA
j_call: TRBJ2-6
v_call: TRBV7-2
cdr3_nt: TGTGCCAGCAGCTTAAACAGGGCTGGGGCCAACGTCCTGACTTTC
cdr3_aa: CASSLNRAGANVLTF

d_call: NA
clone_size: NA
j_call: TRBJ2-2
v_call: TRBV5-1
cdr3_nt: TGCGCCAGCAGCTCACTATACTCCCTGGGCACCGGGGAGCTGTTTTTT
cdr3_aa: CASSSLYSLGTGELFF

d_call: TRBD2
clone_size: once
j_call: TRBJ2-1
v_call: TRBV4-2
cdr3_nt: TGTGCCAGCAGCCCGGAAACTAGCGGGACTCTTTACAATGAGCAGTTCTTC
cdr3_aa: CASSPETSGTLYNEQFF

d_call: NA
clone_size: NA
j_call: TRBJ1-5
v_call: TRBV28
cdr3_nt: TGTGCCAGCATAAACGCCGGGAAATCCCGCAATCAGCCCCAGCATTTT
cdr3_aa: CASINAGKSRNQPQHF

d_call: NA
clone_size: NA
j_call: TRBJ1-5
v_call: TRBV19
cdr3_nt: TGTGCCAGTAGTTATCTTACAGATAGCAATCAGCCCCAGCATTTT
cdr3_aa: CASSYLTDSNQPQHF

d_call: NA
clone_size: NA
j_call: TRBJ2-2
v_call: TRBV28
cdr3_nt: TGTGCCACCAAGGAGGGCACTCTGGACACCGGGGAGCTGTTTTTT
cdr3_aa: CATKEGTLDTGELFF

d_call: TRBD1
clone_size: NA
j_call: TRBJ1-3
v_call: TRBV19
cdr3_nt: TGTGCCACTACTCCCGGGACAGCGTCTGGAAACACCATATATTTT
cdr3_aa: CATTPGTASGNTIYF

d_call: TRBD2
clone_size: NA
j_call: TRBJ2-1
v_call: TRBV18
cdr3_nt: TGTGCCAGCTCCCAAAGGGTAGGGACTAGCGGGAGGAATGAGCAGTTCTTC
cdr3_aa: CASSQRVGTSGRNEQFF

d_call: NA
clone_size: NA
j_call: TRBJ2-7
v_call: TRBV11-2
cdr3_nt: TGTGCCAGCAGCTTAGACAGGAACACCTACGAGCAGTACTTC
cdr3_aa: CASSLDRNTYEQYF

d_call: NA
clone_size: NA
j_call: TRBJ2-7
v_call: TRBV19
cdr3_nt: TGTGCCAGTAGTTGGTCCGACAGCTCCTACGAGCAGTACTTC
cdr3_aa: CASSWSDSSYEQYF

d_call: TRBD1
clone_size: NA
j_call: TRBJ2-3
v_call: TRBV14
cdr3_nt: TGTGCCAGCAGCAAAGACCCCATTGGACAGGTCTTACAGTATTTT
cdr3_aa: CASSKDPIGQVLQYF

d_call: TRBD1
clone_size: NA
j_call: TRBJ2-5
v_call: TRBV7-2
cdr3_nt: TGTGCCAGCAGCTTAAGGACAGGGGGGGAAGAGACCCAGTACTTC
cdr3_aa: CASSLRTGGEETQYF

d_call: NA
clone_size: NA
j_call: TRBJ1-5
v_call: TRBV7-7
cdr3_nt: TGTGCCAGCAGCTTAGGGGAGAATCAGCCCCAGCATTTT
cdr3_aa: CASSLGENQPQHF

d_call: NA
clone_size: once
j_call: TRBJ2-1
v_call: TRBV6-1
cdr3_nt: TGTGCCAGCATTACAGGGCTAGGCTCCTACAATGAGCAGTTCTTC
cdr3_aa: CASITGLGSYNEQFF

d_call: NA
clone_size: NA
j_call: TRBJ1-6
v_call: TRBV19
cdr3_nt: TGTGCCAGTACCGATACAGGGTTTAATTCACCCCTCCACTTT
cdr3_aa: CASTDTGFNSPLHF